These 21 T cell receptor beta chains share one sample of origin, sequenced in a study of blood T cell repertoires in COVID-19. TCRdb's table, derived via immunoSEQ multiplex PCR, lists solely in-frame clones and lacks some. The sample carries around 140,000 clones, 80% to 90% recorded once. Material for sequencing was peripheral blood. All receptors come from a human donor with acute or convalescent COVID-19. The donor label of this sample is uncertain.

V is TRBV2 and J is TRBJ2-1; TRBD2 agrees at 9 bases. Germline loops: CDR1 SNHLY, CDR2 FYNNEI. The CDR3 is 17 residues long. With V trimmed by 5 bases and J by 5 bases, 13 bases remained unmatched. The chain's CDR3 is CASSNRLAGISNNEQFF. The CDR3 coding sequence is TGTGCCAGCAGTAATCGGCTAGCGGGAATCAGCAACAATGAGCAGTTCTTC.

The rearrangement links TRBV19 to TRBJ1-5; D is possibly TRBD1 (6 bases). CDR3 size: 14 residues. The V end lost 4 bases, the J end lost 2 bases, and 9 bases lay between the germline ends. Germline V gives CDR1 LNHDA, CDR2 SQIVND (reference sequence). The CDR3 reads CASSTRQGNQPQHF. The CDR3, as DNA: TGTGCCAGTAGTACCCGACAGGGCAATCAGCCCCAGCATTTT. The full variable domain, its missing parts supplied by reference TRBV19 and TRBJ1-5, is DGGITQSPKYLFRKEGQNVTLSCEQNLNHDAMYWYRQDPGQGLRLIYYSQIVNDFQKGDIAEGYSVSREKKESFPLTVTSAQKNPTAFYLCASSTRQGNQPQHFGDGTRLSIL.

V and J are TRBV25-1 and TRBJ2-7; perhaps TRBD2 as D (6 bases). Germline V gene data show CDR1 as MGHDK and CDR2 as SYGVNS. Trimming pared 7 bases from V and 5 bases from J, leaving 9 bases between. The CDR3 sequence is 11 residues long. The CDR3, as DNA: TGTGCCAGCACCTGGGGGGACGAGCAGTACTTC. It encodes CASTWGDEQYF.

V usage is TRBV6-1 and J usage is TRBJ2-3; D is unresolved. CDR3 size: 17 residues. Trimming shortened V by 1 base and J by 0 bases, and 14 bases separated the two germline ends. Germline V gene data show CDR1 as MNHNS and CDR2 as SASEGT. CDR3 sequence reads: CASSEVPTGTSTDTQYF. In DNA, the CDR3 is TGTGCCAGCAGTGAAGTCCCGACTGGAACTAGCACAGATACGCAGTATTTT.

This clone was counted a single time. The chain couples TRBV19 to TRBJ2-5; D ambiguous. Trimming cost V 3 bases and J 2 bases, with 13 bases left between them. The germline V gene encodes CDR1 LNHDA and CDR2 SQIVND (reference sequence). The CDR3 totals 15 residues. The CDR3 region is CASSIFPPGQETQYF. The CDR3 DNA follows: TGTGCCAGTAGTATCTTTCCTCCCGGGCAAGAGACCCAGTACTTC.

This clone turned up a few times. The rearrangement joins TRBV5-4 to TRBJ2-3, with TRBD2 identical over 14 bases. The CDR3 is made up of 17 amino acids. Germline CDR1 is SGHNT and CDR2 is YYREEE (reference sequence). With V trimmed by 3 bases and J by 8 bases, 11 bases remained unmatched. The CDR3 region has the DNA TGTGCCAGCAGCTCGGCTGGGACTAGCGGGAGTCTGGGTACGCAGTATTTT. Protein: CASSSAGTSGSLGTQYF.

V gene TRBV3-1 (or the pseudogene TRBV3-2) combines with J gene TRBJ1-2; D uncertain. The length of the CDR3 is 12 residues. CDR1 and CDR2 from the germline V gene are LGHDT and YNNKEL (reference sequence). This chain's CDR3 is CASGRGGYGYTF. The CDR3 DNA follows: TGTGCGAGCGGGCGGGGTGGCTATGGCTACACCTTC.

The chain links TRBV19 to TRBJ1-1; 7 bases are a match to TRBD1. Germline CDR1 reads LNHDA; CDR2 reads SQIVND (reference sequence). V shed 6 bases and J 1 base; nucleotides not matched to a gene: 8. The CDR3 totals 15 residues. CDR3: CASRPDRARNTEAFF. For the CDR3, the DNA is TGTGCCAGTAGGCCTGACAGGGCAAGGAACACTGAAGCTTTCTTT. Supplemented by reference TRBV19 and TRBJ1-1, the full variable domain reads DGGITQSPKYLFRKEGQNVTLSCEQNLNHDAMYWYRQDPGQGLRLIYYSQIVNDFQKGDIAEGYSVSREKKESFPLTVTSAQKNPTAFYLCASRPDRARNTEAFFGQGTRLTVV.

The chain combines TRBV3-1 (or the pseudogene TRBV3-2) with TRBJ2-3, with D perhaps matching TRBD1 (5 bases). The CDR3 length is 15 residues. The ends were cut back, 4 bases at V and 2 bases at J, with 13 bases in the middle. From germline, CDR1 is LGHDT and CDR2 YNNKEL (reference sequence). CDR3 coding DNA: TGTGCCAGCAGCCTCAGACAGTCCTCCACAGATACGCAGTATTTT. Its translation: CASSLRQSSTDTQYF.

The rearrangement links TRBV6-5 to TRBJ1-4; the match to TRBD1 covers 7 bases. V lost 7 bases, J lost 5 bases, and 7 bases stayed unmatched. This CDR3 region has 14 residues. Germline V gene data show CDR1 as MNHEY and CDR2 as SVGAGI. The CDR3 loop reads CASKPGQRNEKLFF. The CDR3 region has the DNA TGTGCCAGCAAACCGGGACAGAGAAATGAAAAACTGTTTTTT.

In this sample, this clone turned up once. The chain links TRBV18 to TRBJ1-1, with D perhaps TRBD1 (6 bases). V dropped 0 bases and J dropped 4 bases, with 12 bases sitting between them. Per germline, CDR1 KGHSH and CDR2 LQKENI. This CDR3 region has 15 residues. The CDR3 protein is CASSPPGIGGTEAFF. In DNA, the CDR3 is TGTGCCAGCTCACCACCCGGAATAGGGGGCACTGAAGCTTTCTTT.

V is TRBV9 and J is TRBJ2-5; 7 bases align to TRBD2. The CDR3 has 16 amino acids. J gave up 3 bases and V 3 bases, and 11 bases lay outside the gene matches. Per the germline V gene, CDR1 is SGDLS and CDR2 is YYNGEE. The chain's CDR3 is CASSAGTNRAKETQYF. The CDR3 DNA is TGTGCCAGCAGCGCGGGGACTAACCGAGCAAAAGAGACCCAGTACTTC.

This clone was seen a single time. The chain joins TRBV18 to TRBJ2-7; TRBD2 matches at 10 bases. After removal of 0 bases from V and 2 bases from J, the junction contained 7 bases not matched to a gene. The length of the CDR3 is 17 residues. Germline V lookup: CDR1 KGHSH, CDR2 LQKENI. CDR3 nucleotide sequence: TGTGCCAGCTCACCACCTAGCGGGGGGCCGCCCCCCTACGAGCAGTACTTC. As protein: CASSPPSGGPPPYEQYF. The full variable domain, completed using reference TRBV18 and TRBJ2-7, is NAGVMQNPRHLVRRRGQEARLRCSPMKGHSHVYWYRQLPEEGLKFMVYLQKENIIDESGMPKERFSAEFPKEGPSILRIQQVVRGDSAAYFCASSPPSGGPPPYEQYFGPGTRLTVT.

The chain combines TRBV18 with TRBJ1-1, with D perhaps TRBD1 (5 bases). Trimming took off 4 bases at V and 11 bases at J, with 11 bases between the two ends. The germline CDR1 and CDR2 sequences are KGHSH and LQKENI. CDR3 length: 11 amino acids. This CDR3 is CASSLQGRAFF. The DNA of the CDR3 is TGTGCCAGCTCACTTCAGGGTAGGGCTTTCTTT. The entire variable domain, with the rest obtained from reference TRBV18 and TRBJ1-1, is as follows: NAGVMQNPRHLVRRRGQEARLRCSPMKGHSHVYWYRQLPEEGLKFMVYLQKENIIDESGMPKERFSAEFPKEGPSILRIQQVVRGDSAAYFCASSLQGRAFFGQGTRLTVV.

This sequence joins TRBV2 and TRBJ1-5; the match to TRBD1 covers 9 bases. The germline V gene encodes CDR1 SNHLY and CDR2 FYNNEI. The J segment lost 5 bases and the V segment lost 8 bases, leaving 4 bases of the junction unmatched. This CDR3 contains 13 residues. The CDR3 DNA follows: TGTGCCAGCCGGACAGGGGAGGATCAGCCCCAGCATTTT. Its protein is CASRTGEDQPQHF. Combining the CDR3 with reference TRBV2 and TRBJ1-5 gives the whole variable domain EPEVTQTPSHQVTQMGQEVILRCVPISNHLYFYWYRQILGQKVEFLVSFYNNEISEKSEIFDDQFSVERPDGSNFTLKIRSTKLEDSAMYFCASRTGEDQPQHFGDGTRLSIL.

This chain links TRBV6-5 with TRBJ2-7; D perhaps matches TRBD1 (5 bases). The CDR3 has 13 residues. Per the germline V gene, CDR1 is MNHEY and CDR2 is SVGAGI. The V and J ends lost 5 bases and 3 bases respectively, with 11 bases between them. In DNA, the CDR3 is TGTGCCAGCAGTCCCGACAGCTACTACGAGCAGTACTTC. It specifies CASSPDSYYEQYF.

V usage is TRBV19 and J usage is TRBJ2-2; 9 bases map to TRBD2. The J segment lost 5 bases and the V segment lost 3 bases, leaving 13 bases of the junction unmatched. The germline gives CDR1 LNHDA, CDR2 SQIVND (reference sequence). CDR3 length equals 18 residues. The CDR3 sequence is CASSIMGLASTRTGELFF. CDR3 coding DNA: TGTGCCAGTAGTATTATGGGACTAGCCAGTACTAGGACCGGGGAGCTGTTTTTT. The whole variable domain, filled in from reference TRBV19 and TRBJ2-2, reads DGGITQSPKYLFRKEGQNVTLSCEQNLNHDAMYWYRQDPGQGLRLIYYSQIVNDFQKGDIAEGYSVSREKKESFPLTVTSAQKNPTAFYLCASSIMGLASTRTGELFFGEGSRLTVL.

The J gene is TRBJ2-2, the V gene TRBV10-3; possible D gene TRBD1, 6 bases. The ends were cut back, 10 bases at V and 0 bases at J, with 18 bases in the middle. Germline loops: CDR1 ENHRY, CDR2 SYGVKD. CDR3 length equals 16 residues. The CDR3 DNA reads as TGTGCCACCCGGTTTGGGGGCAACGCGAACACCGGGGAGCTGTTTTTT. Residues: CATRFGGNANTGELFF.

CDR3 DNA sequence: TGTGCCAGCAGCCCAGGGACAGGGTCCTATGGCTACACCTTC. Amino acid sequence: CASSPGTGSYGYTF. The V gene is TRBV7-2, the J gene TRBJ1-2, with 9 bases that match TRBD1. V was pared by 5 bases and J by 4 bases, with 5 bases of the junction left unmatched. This CDR3 comprises 14 residues. Looked up from germline, CDR1 is SGHTA and CDR2 is FQGNSA.

This clone has only a few counts. The V gene is TRBV11-3, the J gene TRBJ2-5, with 9 bases matching TRBD1. The CDR3 covers 15 residues. Germline loops: CDR1 SGHNT, CDR2 YENEEA. V shed 1 base, J shed 4 bases, and the junction held 4 bases outside the gene matches. This chain's CDR3 is CASSLGGTGLETQYF. The CDR3, as DNA: TGTGCCAGCAGCTTAGGGGGGACAGGGTTAGAGACCCAGTACTTC.

The chain carries TRBV6-5 and TRBJ1-4; 8 bases are shared with TRBD1. CDR1 is MNHEY, CDR2 SVGAGI, per germline. This CDR3 region has 15 residues. The J segment lost 3 bases and the V segment lost 0 bases, leaving 0 bases of the junction unmatched. CDR3 DNA sequence: TGTGCCAGCAGTTACTCGGGACAGGCTAATGAAAAACTGTTTTTT. Encoded protein: CASSYSGQANEKLFF.